This TCR beta chain derives from a study of blood T cell repertoires in COVID-19. Overall study context: COVID-19 samples collected from the United States, Italy and Spain covered acute and convalescent phases.

Per the original data handling: From reference gene primer amplification, estimates of nucleated cell counts were derived. TCRdb keeps only in-frame clones here, not all; method: immunoSEQ multiplex PCR. The DNA was the basis for D and trimming; V, J and clone size are from that table. The top ten hold roughly 8% of the sample, which has roughly 220,000 clones, 81% seen once. Seattle participants joined during active infection and were tracked over time. The germline V and J ends were trimmed by 4 bases and 6 bases, with 16 bases remaining between them. The CDR3 is 14 amino acids. CDR1 and CDR2 (germline): MNHEY, SVGAGI.

Sequencing used peripheral blood. The sequence was obtained from a woman of 80 years or more with COVID-19, enrolled during active disease. This rearrangement joins TRBV6-5 to TRBJ2-7, with D possibly matching TRBD2 (7 bases). The CDR3 loop is CASSWGGGAGEQYF. The CDR3 bases are TGTGCCAGCAGTTGGGGTGGGGGGGCTGGCGAGCAGTACTTC.